This T cell receptor (beta chain) came from a study of response to subunit inactivated influenza vaccine. V lost 6 bases, J lost 3 bases, and 15 bases lay in between. The CDR3 covers 15 residues. This clonotype has only a few counts. TCRdb recomputed calls from the RT-PCR reads with MiXCR, one row per CDR3 protein. The profile shows roughly 160,000 distinct CDR3 sequences, about 10% of them singletons. The V call is TRBV12-3 or TRBV12-4, the J call TRBJ1-3; the D gene is possibly TRBD1 (6 bases). This TCR was recovered from a man in his fifties or sixties who received an inactivated influenza vaccine. The starting material was CD8+ T cells sorted from PBMCs, obtained roughly 24 months after vaccination. The CDR3 protein is CASRPSTGYGNTIYF. As DNA, the CDR3 is TGTGCCAGCAGACCCTCCACAGGGTATGGAAACACCATATATTTT.